Listed below are T cell receptor beta chains from one sample, sequenced in a study of monozygotic twins with inflammatory bowel disease. Following a re-call of the 5' RACE reads, TCRdb has one entry per CDR3 protein and lacks DNA. This repertoire includes 310,000 or so distinct CDR3 sequences. The sequencing sample was made of blood. These receptors all come from a human donor with ulcerative colitis or Crohn's disease, or a healthy co-twin of an affected twin (not recorded which). Each CDR3 is given with its conserved first and last residue.

>TRBV7-9|TRBJ2-1
CATRQGALNEQFF
>TRBV28|TRBJ1-5
CASSFGGISNQPQHF
>TRBV10-3|TRBJ2-3
CAISEAKGGTVSTDTQYF
>TRBV7-9|TRBJ2-7
CASSQTGAHSYEQYF
>TRBV7-3|TRBJ2-3
CASSQKGTSADTQYF
>TRBV7-2|TRBJ1-2
CASSSQTGYGYTF
>TRBV20-1|TRBJ2-4
CSAIGGELAKNIQYF
>TRBV5-1|TRBJ2-5
CASSLQTAPFGPETQYF
>TRBV5-6|TRBJ1-2
CASSLQTRGGYTF
>TRBV10-3|TRBJ2-3
CAISASPGLAGPTDTQYF
>TRBV12-3/TRBV12-4|TRBJ2-7
CASSKTSLSYEQYF
>TRBV3-1|TRBJ2-1
CASSQRVYAQFF
>TRBV12-3/TRBV12-4|TRBJ2-2
CASSSRLAGELFF
>TRBV5-1|TRBJ2-7
CASSLGTNYEQYF
>TRBV7-2|TRBJ2-7
CASSLEAGYTYEQYF
>TRBV20-1|TRBJ2-7
CSGLRSYEQYF
>TRBV12-3/TRBV12-4|TRBJ1-5
CASSKNRLESNQPQHF
>TRBV18|TRBJ1-1
CASSPSYGSTEAFF
>TRBV6-5|TRBJ1-2
CASSYSSSIEGYTF
>TRBV20-1|TRBJ2-3
CSAILLGGGSTDTQYF
>TRBV29-1|TRBJ2-1
CSAEVKNEQFF
>TRBV4-1|TRBJ2-7
CASSSRWEEDEQYF
>TRBV5-6|TRBJ2-1
CASSLVSGSNEQFF
>TRBV3-1|TRBJ1-5
CASSHGGGNQPQHF
>TRBV28|TRBJ2-7
CASQGWGAGSGEQYF
>TRBV29-1|TRBJ1-2
CSATRQGVGGYTF
>TRBV27|TRBJ1-1
CASSPYGGGAATEAFF
>TRBV12-3/TRBV12-4|TRBJ2-7
CASITYRDEQYF
>TRBV14|TRBJ2-6
CASSQGYSASGANVLTF
>TRBV6-5|TRBJ1-5
CASSYSAARAGQPQHF
>TRBV28|TRBJ1-1
CASSPLRTLLGNTEAFF
>TRBV4-3|TRBJ1-3
CASSQDPAGGAGNTIYF
>TRBV18|TRBJ2-7
CASSQLSGSDEQYF
>TRBV20-1|TRBJ1-2
CSARGFDGRTEGYTF
>TRBV2|TRBJ2-3
CASSLASSTDTQYF
>TRBV29-1|TRBJ2-1
CSVLTGETNEQFF
>TRBV6-5|TRBJ2-3
CASSYSRGQPTDTQYF
>TRBV6-1|TRBJ2-2
CASHLDKSGRVTGELFF
>TRBV25-1|TRBJ1-2
CASRSDVKGYTF
>TRBV15|TRBJ2-5
CATSQGKETQYF
>TRBV9|TRBJ2-1
CASSVEGTPYNEQFF
>TRBV3-1|TRBJ1-1
CASSQSYGDGSTEAFF
>TRBV20-1|TRBJ2-7
CSAPRTSGRFPGEQYF
>TRBV9|TRBJ2-1
CASSEATTSYNEQFF
>TRBV29-1|TRBJ1-1
CSVSLAGGVLNTEAFF
>TRBV9|TRBJ1-1
CASSVVGLANTEAFF